The sequence of this T cell receptor beta chain was determined in a study of T cell changes during pregnancy in multiple sclerosis. This clone has just one count. The protocol was immunoSEQ multiplex PCR, while the TCRdb copy is restricted to in-frame clones and leaves out a portion. The sample records under 65,000 clones, about 92% being singletons. V was shortened by 0 bases and J by 4 bases, with 23 bases between the two germline ends. This CDR3 has 18 residues. Germline CDR1 and CDR2: SGDLS and YYNGEE. The chain employs TRBV9 and TRBJ2-7, with D tentatively TRBD1 (6 bases). The specimen comprised CD4+ T cells from peripheral blood mononuclear cells, sampled after pregnancy. This clonotype was obtained from a female donor with multiple sclerosis, enrolled in a pregnancy study. In DNA, the CDR3 is TGTGCCAGCAGCGTAGGAGCCCCGAGCAGGGCAGGGGTATACGAGCAGTACTTC. Translated: CASSVGAPSRAGVYEQYF.